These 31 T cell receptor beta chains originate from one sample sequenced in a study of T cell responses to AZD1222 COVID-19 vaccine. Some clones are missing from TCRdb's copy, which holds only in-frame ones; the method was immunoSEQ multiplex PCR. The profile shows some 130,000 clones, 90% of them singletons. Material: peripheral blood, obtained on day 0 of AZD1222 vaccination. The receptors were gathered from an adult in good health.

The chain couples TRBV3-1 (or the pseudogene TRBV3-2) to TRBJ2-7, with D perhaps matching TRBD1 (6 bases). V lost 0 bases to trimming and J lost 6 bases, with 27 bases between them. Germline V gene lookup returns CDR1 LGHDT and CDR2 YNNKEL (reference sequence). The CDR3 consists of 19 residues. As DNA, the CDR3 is TGTGCCAGCAGCCAAGATTATGGTACAGGGTATTCGGTCGCGGGCGAGCAGTACTTC. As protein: CASSQDYGTGYSVAGEQYF.

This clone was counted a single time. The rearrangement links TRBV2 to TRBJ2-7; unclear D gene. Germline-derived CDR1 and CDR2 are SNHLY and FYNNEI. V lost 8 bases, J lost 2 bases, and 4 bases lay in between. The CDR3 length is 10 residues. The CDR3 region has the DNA TGTGCCAGCGCCGCCTACGAGCAGTACTTC. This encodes CASAAYEQYF.

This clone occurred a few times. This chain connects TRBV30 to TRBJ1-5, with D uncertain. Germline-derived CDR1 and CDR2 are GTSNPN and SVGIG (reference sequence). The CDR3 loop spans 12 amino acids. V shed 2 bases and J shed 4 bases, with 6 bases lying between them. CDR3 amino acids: CAWSLLNQPQHF. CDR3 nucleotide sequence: TGTGCCTGGAGTCTTCTTAATCAGCCCCAGCATTTT.

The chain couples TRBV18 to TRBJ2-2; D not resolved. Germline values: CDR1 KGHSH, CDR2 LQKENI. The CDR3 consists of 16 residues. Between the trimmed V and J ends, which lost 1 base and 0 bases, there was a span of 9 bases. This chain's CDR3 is CASSPLGSPNTGELFF. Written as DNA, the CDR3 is TGTGCCAGCTCACCACTAGGGTCCCCGAACACCGGGGAGCTGTTTTTT.

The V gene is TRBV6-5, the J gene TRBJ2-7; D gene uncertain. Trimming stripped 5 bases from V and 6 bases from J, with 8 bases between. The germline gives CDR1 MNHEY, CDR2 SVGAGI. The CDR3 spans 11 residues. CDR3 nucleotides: TGTGCCAGCAGTCGCGACACCGAGCAGTACTTC. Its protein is CASSRDTEQYF.

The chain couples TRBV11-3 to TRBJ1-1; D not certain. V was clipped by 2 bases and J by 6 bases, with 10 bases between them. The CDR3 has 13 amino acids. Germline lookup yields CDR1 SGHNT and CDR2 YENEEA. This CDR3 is CASSLSAVAEAFF. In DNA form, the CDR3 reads TGTGCCAGCAGCTTAAGCGCGGTGGCTGAAGCTTTCTTT.

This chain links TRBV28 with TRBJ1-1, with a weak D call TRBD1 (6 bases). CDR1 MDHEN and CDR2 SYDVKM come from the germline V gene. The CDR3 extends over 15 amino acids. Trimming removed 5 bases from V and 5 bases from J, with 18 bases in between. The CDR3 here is CASSLSGTRRTEAFF. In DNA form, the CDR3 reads TGTGCCAGCAGTCTCTCCGGGACACGGCGGACTGAAGCTTTCTTT.

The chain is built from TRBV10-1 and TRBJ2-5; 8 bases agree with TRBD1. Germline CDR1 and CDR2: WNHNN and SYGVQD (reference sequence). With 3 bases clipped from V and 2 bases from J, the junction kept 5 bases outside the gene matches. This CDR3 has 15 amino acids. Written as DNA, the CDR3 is TGCGCCAGCAGTGATGGGACAGGCCTTCAAGAGACCCAGTACTTC. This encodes CASSDGTGLQETQYF.

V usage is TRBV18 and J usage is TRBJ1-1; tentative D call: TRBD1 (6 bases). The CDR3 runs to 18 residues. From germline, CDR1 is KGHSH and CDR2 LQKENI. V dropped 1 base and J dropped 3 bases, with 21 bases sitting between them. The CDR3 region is CASSPLGRGRSHHTEAFF. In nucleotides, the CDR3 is TGTGCCAGCTCACCACTCGGCAGGGGTCGTTCCCACCACACTGAAGCTTTCTTT.

The CDR3 sequence: CASSQGAGNQPQHF. The CDR3 DNA is TGTGCCAGCAGTCAGGGGGCGGGCAATCAGCCCCAGCATTTT. The chain carries TRBV6-5 and TRBJ1-5; 8 bases fit TRBD1. With V trimmed by 5 bases and J by 2 bases, 2 bases remained unmatched. This CDR3 region has 14 residues. Germline-derived CDR1 and CDR2 are MNHEY and SVGAGI.

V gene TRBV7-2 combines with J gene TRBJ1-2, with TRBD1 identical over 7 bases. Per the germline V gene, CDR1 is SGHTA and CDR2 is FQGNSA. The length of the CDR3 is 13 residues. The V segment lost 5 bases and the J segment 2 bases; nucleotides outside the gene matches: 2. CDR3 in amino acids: CASSQGQNYGYTF. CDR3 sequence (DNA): TGTGCCAGCAGCCAGGGACAGAACTATGGCTACACCTTC.

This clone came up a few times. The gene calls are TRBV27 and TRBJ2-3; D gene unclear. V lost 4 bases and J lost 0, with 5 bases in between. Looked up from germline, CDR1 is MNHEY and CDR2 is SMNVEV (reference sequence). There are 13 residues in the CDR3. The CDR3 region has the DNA TGTGCCAGCAGTTCCCTTAGCACAGATACGCAGTATTTT. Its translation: CASSSLSTDTQYF.

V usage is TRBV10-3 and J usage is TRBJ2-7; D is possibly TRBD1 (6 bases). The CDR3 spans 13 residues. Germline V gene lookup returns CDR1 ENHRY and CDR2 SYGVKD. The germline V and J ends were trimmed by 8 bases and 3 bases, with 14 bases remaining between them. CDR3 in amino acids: CAIGTLVDYEQYF. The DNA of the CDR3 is TGTGCCATCGGGACACTGGTCGACTACGAGCAGTACTTC.

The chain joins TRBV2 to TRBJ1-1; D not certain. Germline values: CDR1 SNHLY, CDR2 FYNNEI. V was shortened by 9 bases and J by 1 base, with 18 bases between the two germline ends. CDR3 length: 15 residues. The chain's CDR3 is CARGMWQSGNTEAFF. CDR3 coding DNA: TGTGCCAGAGGAATGTGGCAGTCGGGGAACACTGAAGCTTTCTTT.

CDR3 nucleotides: TGTGCCAGCAGCTTAGGGACTGGGGCCCACAATGAGCAGTTCTTC. Translated: CASSLGTGAHNEQFF. This rearrangement joins TRBV11-2 to TRBJ2-1; either TRBD1 or TRBD2 may supply D (5 bases each). The ends were cut back, 1 base at V and 5 bases at J, with 12 bases in the middle. The CDR3 has 15 amino acids. Germline V CDR1 and CDR2: SGHAT, FQNNGV.

The CDR3 is CASSPGTSTGLYEQYF. DNA for the CDR3: TGCGCCAGCAGCCCCGGGACTAGCACGGGCCTATACGAGCAGTACTTC. The chain uses TRBV5-1 and TRBJ2-7; 9 bases line up with TRBD2. Per germline, CDR1 SGHRS and CDR2 YFSETQ. V lost 4 bases and J lost 4; bases outside the gene matches: 12. The CDR3 has 16 residues.

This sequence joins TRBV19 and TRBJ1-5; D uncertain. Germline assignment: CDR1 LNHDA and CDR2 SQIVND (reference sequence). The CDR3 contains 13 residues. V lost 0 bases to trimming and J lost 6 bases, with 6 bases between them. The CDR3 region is CASSIERSQPQHF. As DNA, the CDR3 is TGTGCCAGTAGTATAGAGAGGAGTCAGCCCCAGCATTTT.

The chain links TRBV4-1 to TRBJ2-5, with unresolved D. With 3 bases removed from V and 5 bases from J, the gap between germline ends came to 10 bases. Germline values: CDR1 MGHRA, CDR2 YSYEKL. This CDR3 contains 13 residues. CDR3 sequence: CASSQPLGETQYF. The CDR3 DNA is TGCGCCAGCAGCCAGCCACTTGGGGAGACCCAGTACTTC.

This chain's CDR3 is CASSSTYEQYF. In DNA, the CDR3 is TGTGCCAGCAGTTCAACCTACGAGCAGTACTTC. The chain carries TRBV28 and TRBJ2-7; D gene unclear. The germline V and J ends were trimmed by 4 bases and 2 bases, with 3 bases remaining between them. Germline assignment: CDR1 MDHEN and CDR2 SYDVKM. The CDR3 length is 11 residues.

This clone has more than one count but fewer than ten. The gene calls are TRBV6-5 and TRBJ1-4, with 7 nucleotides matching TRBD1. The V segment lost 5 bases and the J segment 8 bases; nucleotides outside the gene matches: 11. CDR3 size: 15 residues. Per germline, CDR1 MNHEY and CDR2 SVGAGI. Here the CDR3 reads CASSPITGESEKLFF. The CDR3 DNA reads TGTGCCAGCAGTCCCATCACAGGGGAGAGCGAAAAACTGTTTTTT.

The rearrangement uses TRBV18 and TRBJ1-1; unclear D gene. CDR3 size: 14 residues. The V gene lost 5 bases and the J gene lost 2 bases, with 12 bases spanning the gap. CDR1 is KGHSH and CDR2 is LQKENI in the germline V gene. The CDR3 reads CASSSDRFNTEAFF. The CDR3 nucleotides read TGTGCCAGCTCATCAGACCGTTTTAACACTGAAGCTTTCTTT.

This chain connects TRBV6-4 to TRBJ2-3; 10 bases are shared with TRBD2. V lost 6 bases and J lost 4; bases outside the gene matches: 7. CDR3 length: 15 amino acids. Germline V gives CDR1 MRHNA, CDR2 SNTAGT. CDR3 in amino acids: CASSRLAGEADTQYF. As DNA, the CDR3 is TGTGCCAGCAGCCGTCTAGCGGGGGAGGCAGATACGCAGTATTTT.

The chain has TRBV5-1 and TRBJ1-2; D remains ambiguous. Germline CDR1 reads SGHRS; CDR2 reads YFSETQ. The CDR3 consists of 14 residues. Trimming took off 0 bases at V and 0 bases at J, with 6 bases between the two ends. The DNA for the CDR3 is TGCGCCAGCAGCTTGGGTTGGACTAACTATGGCTACACCTTC. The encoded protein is CASSLGWTNYGYTF.

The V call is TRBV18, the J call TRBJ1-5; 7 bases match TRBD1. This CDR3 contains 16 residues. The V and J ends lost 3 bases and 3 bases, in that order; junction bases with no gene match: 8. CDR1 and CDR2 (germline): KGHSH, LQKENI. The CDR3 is CASSPPETGNNQPQHF. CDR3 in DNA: TGTGCCAGCTCACCCCCAGAGACAGGGAACAATCAGCCCCAGCATTTT. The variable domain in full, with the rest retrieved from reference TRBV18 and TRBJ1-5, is NAGVMQNPRHLVRRRGQEARLRCSPMKGHSHVYWYRQLPEEGLKFMVYLQKENIIDESGMPKERFSAEFPKEGPSILRIQQVVRGDSAAYFCASSPPETGNNQPQHFGDGTRLSIL.

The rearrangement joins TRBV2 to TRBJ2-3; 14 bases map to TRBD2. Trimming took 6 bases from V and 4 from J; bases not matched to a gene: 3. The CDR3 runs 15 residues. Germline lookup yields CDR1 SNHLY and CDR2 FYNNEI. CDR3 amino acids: CASRRLAGGADTQYF. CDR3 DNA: TGTGCCAGCAGGCGACTAGCGGGGGGGGCAGATACGCAGTATTTT.

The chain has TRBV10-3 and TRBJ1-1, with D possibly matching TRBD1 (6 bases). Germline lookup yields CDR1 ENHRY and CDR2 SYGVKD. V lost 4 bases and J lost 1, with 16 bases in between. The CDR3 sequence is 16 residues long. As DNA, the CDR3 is TGTGCCATCAGTGGGGACACCTTACGGGGGAACACTGAAGCTTTCTTT. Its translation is CAISGDTLRGNTEAFF.

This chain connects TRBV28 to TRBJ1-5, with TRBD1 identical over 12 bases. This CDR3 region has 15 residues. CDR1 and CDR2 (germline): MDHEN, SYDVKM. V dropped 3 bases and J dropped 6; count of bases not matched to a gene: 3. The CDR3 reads CASSLGQGAVQPQHF. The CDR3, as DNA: TGTGCCAGCAGTTTGGGACAGGGGGCGGTTCAGCCCCAGCATTTT.

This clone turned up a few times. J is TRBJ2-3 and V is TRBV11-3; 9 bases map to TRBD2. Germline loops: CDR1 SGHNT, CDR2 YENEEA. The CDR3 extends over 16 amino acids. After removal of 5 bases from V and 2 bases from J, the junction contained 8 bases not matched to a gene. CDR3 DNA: TGTGCCAGCAGCCTAGGGACTAGCTCTCACACAGATACGCAGTATTTT. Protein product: CASSLGTSSHTDTQYF.

The DNA of the CDR3 is TGTGCCAGCAGTGAAGCACAGCGGGGGGGCCTTCATATCGGGGAGCTGTTTTTT. It encodes CASSEAQRGGLHIGELFF. The J gene is TRBJ2-2, the V gene TRBV6-1; 10 positions match TRBD2. The CDR3 covers 18 residues. J was trimmed by 7 bases and V by 0 bases; bases with no gene match: 11. CDR1 and CDR2 from the germline V gene are MNHNS and SASEGT.

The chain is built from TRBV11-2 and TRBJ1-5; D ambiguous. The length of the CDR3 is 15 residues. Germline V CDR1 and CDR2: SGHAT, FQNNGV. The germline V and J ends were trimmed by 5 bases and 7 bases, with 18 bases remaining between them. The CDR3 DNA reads TGTGCCAGCAGCCTGGGCTTCGGAGGGCGACAGCCCCAGCATTTT. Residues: CASSLGFGGRQPQHF.

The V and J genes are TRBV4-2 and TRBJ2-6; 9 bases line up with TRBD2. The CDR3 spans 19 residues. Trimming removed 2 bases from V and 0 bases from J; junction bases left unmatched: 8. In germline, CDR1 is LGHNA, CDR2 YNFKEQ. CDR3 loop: CASSQRISGGLSGANVLTF. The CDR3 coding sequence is TGTGCCAGCAGCCAAAGGATCAGCGGGGGGCTCTCTGGGGCCAACGTCCTGACTTTC.